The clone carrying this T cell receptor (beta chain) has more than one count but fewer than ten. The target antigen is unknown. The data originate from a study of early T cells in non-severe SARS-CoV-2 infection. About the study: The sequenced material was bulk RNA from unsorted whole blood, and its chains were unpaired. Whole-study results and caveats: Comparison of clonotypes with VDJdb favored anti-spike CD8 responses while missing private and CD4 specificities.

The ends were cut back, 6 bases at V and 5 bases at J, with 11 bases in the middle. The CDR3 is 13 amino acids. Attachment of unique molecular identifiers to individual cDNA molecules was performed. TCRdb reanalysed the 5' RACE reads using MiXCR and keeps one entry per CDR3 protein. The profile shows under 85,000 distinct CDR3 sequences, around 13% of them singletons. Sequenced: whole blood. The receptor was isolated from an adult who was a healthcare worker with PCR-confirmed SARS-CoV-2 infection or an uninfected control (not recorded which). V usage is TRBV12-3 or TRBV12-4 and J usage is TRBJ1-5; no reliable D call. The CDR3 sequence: CASSPDGYQPQHF. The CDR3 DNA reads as TGTGCCAGCAGCCCGGACGGTTATCAGCCCCAGCATTTT.